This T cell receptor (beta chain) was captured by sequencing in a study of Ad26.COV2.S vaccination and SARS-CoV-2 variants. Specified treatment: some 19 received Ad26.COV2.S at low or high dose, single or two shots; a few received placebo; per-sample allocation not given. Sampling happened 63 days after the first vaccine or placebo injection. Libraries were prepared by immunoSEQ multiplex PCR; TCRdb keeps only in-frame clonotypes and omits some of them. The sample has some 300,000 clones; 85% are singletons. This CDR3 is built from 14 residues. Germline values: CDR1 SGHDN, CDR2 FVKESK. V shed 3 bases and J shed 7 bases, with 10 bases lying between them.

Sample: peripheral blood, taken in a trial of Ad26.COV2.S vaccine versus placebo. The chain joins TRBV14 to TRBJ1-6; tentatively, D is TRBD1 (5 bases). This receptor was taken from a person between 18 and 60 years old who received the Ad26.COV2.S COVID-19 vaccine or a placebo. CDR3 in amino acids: CASSHGGTNSPLHF. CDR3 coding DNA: TGTGCCAGCAGCCATGGGGGTACAAATTCACCCCTCCACTTT. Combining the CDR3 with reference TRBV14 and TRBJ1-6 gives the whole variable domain EAGVTQFPSHSVIEKGQTVTLRCDPISGHDNLYWYRRVMGKEIKFLLHFVKESKQDESGMPNNRFLAERTGGTYSTLKVQPAELEDSGVYFCASSHGGTNSPLHFGNGTRLTVT.